The T cell receptor beta chain described here comes from a study of early T cells in non-severe SARS-CoV-2 infection. Study information: Chains were not paired, and sequencing was done on bulk RNA from unsorted whole blood. Study-level findings and limits: Private and CD4 specificities were missed by VDJdb matching, skewed to anti-spike CD8.

The germline CDR1 and CDR2 sequences are MNHEY and SMNVEV (reference sequence). V was pared by 7 bases and J by 4 bases, with 5 bases of the junction left unmatched. The CDR3 extends over 15 amino acids. This clonotype has ten or more counts. As yet, its antigen is unknown. Researchers tagged individual cDNA molecules with unique molecular identifiers. TCRdb ran MiXCR on the 5' RACE reads and lists one entry per CDR3 protein. The sample holds approximately 69,000 distinct CDR3 sequences; approximately 10% are singletons and the top ten take 5% to 7%. This chain joins TRBV27 and TRBJ2-1; 12 bases are shared with TRBD2. The origin of this receptor is an adult who was a healthcare worker with PCR-confirmed SARS-CoV-2 infection or an uninfected control (not recorded which). Specimen: whole blood, collected at baseline. Here the CDR3 DNA reads TGTGCCAGCATGACTAGCGGGAGCGGGTACAATGAGCAGTTCTTC. It codes for CASMTSGSGYNEQFF.